Shown below are 17 T cell receptor beta chains from a single sample sequenced in a study of blood T cell repertoires in COVID-19. The protocol was immunoSEQ multiplex PCR, while the TCRdb copy is restricted to in-frame clones and leaves out a portion. The table has 200,000 or so clones, roughly nine tenths seen once. Sequencing input: peripheral blood. These receptors all stem from a woman aged 45-65 years with acute or convalescent COVID-19.

This chain links TRBV30 with TRBJ1-6, with TRBD1 matching over 7 bases. CDR1 GTSNPN and CDR2 SVGIG come from the germline V gene (reference sequence). The CDR3 consists of 13 residues. Trimming removed 5 bases from V and 9 bases from J; junction bases left unmatched: 7. Here the CDR3 reads CAWHDRETSPLHF. CDR3 sequence (DNA): TGTGCCTGGCATGACAGGGAGACTTCACCCCTCCACTTT.

CDR3 amino acids: CASSRTQGWGTEAFF. CDR3 nucleotide sequence: TGCGCCAGCAGCAGGACACAGGGTTGGGGCACTGAAGCTTTCTTT. J is TRBJ1-1 and V is TRBV5-1; D is perhaps TRBD1 (6 bases). Germline V gene sequence: CDR1 SGHRS, CDR2 YFSETQ. The CDR3 sequence is 15 residues long. With 4 bases removed from V and 4 bases from J, the gap between germline ends came to 17 bases.

The V call is TRBV6-5, the J call TRBJ2-7; 12 nucleotides match TRBD1. V trimming: 4 bases; J trimming: 7 bases; junction bases outside the gene matches: 8. The germline V gene encodes CDR1 MNHEY and CDR2 SVGAGI. The CDR3 is 15 amino acids. The CDR3 protein is CASSSLGQGAREQYF. CDR3 bases: TGTGCCAGCAGTTCCCTGGGACAGGGGGCGCGGGAGCAGTACTTC.

In its sample, this clone was seen a few times. The chain has TRBV19 and TRBJ1-3, with 8 nucleotides matching TRBD1. V gave up 7 bases and J gave up 1 base; unmatched junction bases: 12. Germline-derived CDR1 and CDR2 are LNHDA and SQIVND (reference sequence). This CDR3 is 17 amino acids long. The CDR3 here is CASTGQGQGASGNTIYF. CDR3 DNA: TGTGCCAGTACGGGCCAGGGGCAGGGGGCGTCTGGAAACACCATATATTTT.

The rearrangement links TRBV9 to TRBJ2-7; D is possibly TRBD2 (6 bases). Germline V gives CDR1 SGDLS, CDR2 YYNGEE. Trimming removed 4 bases from V and 5 bases from J, with 16 bases in between. CDR3 length: 14 amino acids. The CDR3 is CASSLIPGTDEQYF. DNA of the CDR3: TGTGCCAGCAGCCTCATCCCAGGGACTGACGAGCAGTACTTC.

This clone was recorded once. The chain couples TRBV28 to TRBJ1-5, with a tentative D call TRBD1 (5 bases). The CDR3 runs 16 residues. Germline V gives CDR1 MDHEN, CDR2 SYDVKM. V lost 7 bases and J 0 bases, leaving 16 bases between the germline ends. The CDR3 reads CASTPGRVYSNQPQHF. CDR3 in DNA: TGTGCCAGCACCCCCGGCAGGGTTTATAGCAATCAGCCCCAGCATTTT.

This chain connects TRBV19 to TRBJ2-1; TRBD2 aligns across 8 bases. The V segment lost 5 bases and the J segment 1 base; nucleotides outside the gene matches: 4. The CDR3 consists of 15 residues. Germline CDR1 reads LNHDA; CDR2 reads SQIVND (reference sequence). The DNA for the CDR3 is TGTGCCAGTAGTCTGTTAGCGGGATCCTACAATGAGCAGTTCTTC. Translated, it gives CASSLLAGSYNEQFF.

This chain joins TRBV6-5 and TRBJ2-2; TRBD2 is a possible D gene (6 bases). V was trimmed by 7 bases and J by 3 bases, leaving 12 bases between them. Germline V gives CDR1 MNHEY, CDR2 SVGAGI. CDR3 length: 14 amino acids. The CDR3: CASKAGRDTGELFF. CDR3 nucleotides: TGTGCCAGCAAGGCGGGACGTGACACCGGGGAGCTGTTTTTT.

This chain links TRBV6-5 with TRBJ1-6, with 9 bases lining up with TRBD1. Germline lookup yields CDR1 MNHEY and CDR2 SVGAGI. Trimming at V came to 0 bases and at J to 10 bases, leaving 7 bases not matched to a gene. The CDR3 consists of 16 residues. The CDR3 region is CASSYSSGTGGSPLHF. The CDR3 DNA is TGTGCCAGCAGTTACTCGAGTGGTACAGGGGGCTCACCCCTCCACTTT.

The rearrangement links TRBV7-2 to TRBJ2-1, with D possibly being TRBD2 (5 bases). Trimming took 4 bases from V and 4 from J, leaving 14 bases between them. In germline, CDR1 is SGHTA, CDR2 FQGNSA. The CDR3 covers 15 residues. CDR3 residues: CASSSYEGTYNEQFF. CDR3 coding DNA: TGTGCCAGCAGCTCCTACGAGGGAACATACAATGAGCAGTTCTTC.

This rearrangement joins TRBV2 to TRBJ2-7, with D possibly matching TRBD2 (5 bases). V lost 0 bases to trimming and J lost 4 bases, with 10 bases between them. The CDR3 is 14 residues long. CDR1 SNHLY and CDR2 FYNNEI come from the germline V gene. The CDR3 loop is CASSEALRDYEQYF. For the CDR3, the DNA is TGTGCCAGCAGTGAAGCGCTTCGGGATTACGAGCAGTACTTC.

The J gene is TRBJ2-7, the V gene TRBV28; D call uncertain. Germline V gene data show CDR1 as MDHEN and CDR2 as SYDVKM. Trimming took 4 bases from V and 2 from J, leaving 6 bases between them. CDR3 length: 12 residues. DNA of the CDR3: TGTGCCAGCAGTTCTTCTACCTACGAGCAGTACTTC. Residues: CASSSSTYEQYF.

This chain links TRBV25-1 with TRBJ2-5; tentative D call: TRBD1 (5 bases). The germline CDR1 and CDR2 sequences are MGHDK and SYGVNS. This CDR3 region has 15 residues. Trimming took 3 bases from V and 1 from J, leaving 12 bases between them. The CDR3 nucleotides are TGTGCCAGCAGTGACCCCTCAGGGCCCCAAGAGACCCAGTACTTC. Residues: CASSDPSGPQETQYF.

This clone was observed a handful of times. J is TRBJ2-3 and V is TRBV18; 8 bases map to TRBD2. The length of the CDR3 is 16 residues. From germline, CDR1 is KGHSH and CDR2 LQKENI. V lost 3 bases to trimming and J lost 4 bases; unmatched junction nucleotides: 9. The CDR3 nucleotides read TGTGCCAGCTCACCCGGGCCAGCGGGGGATTCAGATACGCAGTATTTT. Its protein product is CASSPGPAGDSDTQYF.

This chain uses TRBV5-5 with TRBJ2-6; no definite D call. CDR1 is SGHKS and CDR2 is YYEKEE in the germline V gene (reference sequence). The CDR3 sequence is 18 residues long. Trimming removed 0 bases from V and 0 bases from J, with 13 bases in between. The CDR3 loop is CASSLVRGPSSGANVLTF. The CDR3 DNA is TGTGCCAGCAGCTTGGTCAGAGGCCCTAGCTCTGGGGCCAACGTCCTGACTTTC.

This clone has just one count. The chain joins TRBV5-1 to TRBJ1-6; 7 nucleotides line up with TRBD1. The CDR3 spans 15 residues. Germline values: CDR1 SGHRS, CDR2 YFSETQ. The V gene end was trimmed by 4 bases and the J gene end by 4 bases; junction bases not matched to a gene: 5. The CDR3 is CASSIRDSYNSPLHF. Here the CDR3 DNA reads TGCGCCAGCAGCATCCGGGACAGTTATAATTCACCCCTCCACTTT.

This clone was seen once. The V gene is TRBV29-1, the J gene TRBJ1-1, with TRBD1 matching 7 bases. This CDR3 has 12 amino acids. With 7 bases clipped from V and 2 bases from J, the junction kept 4 bases outside the gene matches. CDR1 and CDR2 from the germline V gene are SQVTM and ANQGSEA. The CDR3 coding sequence is TGCAGCGGCGGGACAGCAAACACTGAAGCTTTCTTT. This encodes CSGGTANTEAFF.